The subject of this entry is one TCR beta chain. This record belongs to a study of Tregs in tolerant kidney transplant recipients. Libraries were prepared by immunoSEQ multiplex PCR; TCRdb keeps only in-frame clonotypes and omits some of them. The data show about 110,000 clones, nearly 90% seen once. Trimming took off 0 bases at V and 5 bases at J, with 8 bases between the two ends. CDR3 length: 14 residues. Germline loops: CDR1 SGHRS, CDR2 YFSETQ. The source of this sequence is a human donor who received a combined kidney and bone marrow transplant. The material was CD4+ T cells from blood, obtained before the transplant. The V call is TRBV5-1, the J call TRBJ1-4; possibly TRBD1 for D (6 bases). CDR3 residues: CASSLEGGNEKLFF. The DNA of the CDR3 is TGCGCCAGCAGCTTGGAGGGGGGGAATGAAAAACTGTTTTTT.